This TCR beta chain was captured in a study of blood T cell repertoires in COVID-19. This CDR3 has 15 amino acids. Trimming removed 2 bases from V and 7 bases from J, with 12 bases in between. Germline assignment: CDR1 SGHAT and CDR2 FQNNGV. Some clones are missing from TCRdb's copy, which holds only in-frame ones; the method was immunoSEQ multiplex PCR. This table has over 85,000 clones, roughly 85% appearing once. The sequencing sample was made of peripheral blood. This chain joins TRBV11-2 and TRBJ1-6, with D unclear. The TCR was taken from a human donor in a cohort sampled during active COVID-19. CDR3 sequence: CASSLSIGGNSPLHF. The CDR3 DNA follows: TGTGCCAGCAGCTTAAGCATAGGAGGAAATTCACCCCTCCACTTT. Drawing the rest from reference TRBV11-2 and TRBJ1-6, the complete variable domain is EAGVAQSPRYKIIEKRQSVAFWCNPISGHATLYWYQQILGQGPKLLIQFQNNGVVDDSQLPKDRFSAERLKGVDSTLKIQPAKLEDSAVYLCASSLSIGGNSPLHFGNGTRLTVT.